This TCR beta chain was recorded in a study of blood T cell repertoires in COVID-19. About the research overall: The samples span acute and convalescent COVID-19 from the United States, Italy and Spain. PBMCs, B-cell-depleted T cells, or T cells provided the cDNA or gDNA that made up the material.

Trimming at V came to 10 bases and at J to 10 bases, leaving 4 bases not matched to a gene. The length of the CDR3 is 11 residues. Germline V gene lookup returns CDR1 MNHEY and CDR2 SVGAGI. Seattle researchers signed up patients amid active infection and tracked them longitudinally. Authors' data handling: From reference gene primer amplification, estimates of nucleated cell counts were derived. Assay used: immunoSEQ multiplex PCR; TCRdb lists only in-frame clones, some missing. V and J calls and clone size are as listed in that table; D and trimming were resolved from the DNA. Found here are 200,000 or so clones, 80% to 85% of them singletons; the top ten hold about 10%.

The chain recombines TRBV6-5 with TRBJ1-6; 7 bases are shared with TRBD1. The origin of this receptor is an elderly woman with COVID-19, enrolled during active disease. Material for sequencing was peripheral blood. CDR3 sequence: CATRGGSPLHF. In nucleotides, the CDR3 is TGTGCCACCAGAGGGGGCTCACCCCTCCACTTT.